A selection of T cell receptor beta chains follows, all from one sample in a study of blood T cell repertoires in COVID-19. The table came from immunoSEQ multiplex PCR; TCRdb's copy has only in-frame clones and leaves some out. The sample consists of some 200,000 clones, roughly 77% of them appearing once. The sample taken for sequencing was PBMCs or T cells enriched from blood (not recorded which). The receptors derive from a man in his forties who had recovered from COVID-19. CDR3s include the opening cysteine and the closing phenylalanine or tryptophan. A D gene is named only where the DNA matches it firmly. Clone size is shown for a subset of rows, as once, few, many or a class of expanded clone.

v_call,d_call,j_call,clone_size,cdr3_aa,cdr3_nt
TRBV18,NA,TRBJ1-6,NA,CASSPSQGRNNSPLHF,TGTGCCAGCTCACCATCACAGGGTCGGAATAATTCACCCCTCCACTTT
TRBV30,NA,TRBJ1-1,few,CAWMTEVRNTEAFF,TGTGCCTGGATGACTGAGGTGAGGAACACTGAAGCTTTCTTT
TRBV7-9,TRBD1,TRBJ1-6,NA,CASSRGTDGSPLHF,TGTGCCAGCAGCCGAGGGACAGACGGTTCACCCCTCCACTTT
TRBV5-1,NA,TRBJ1-6,few,CASSPEQQRGNSPLHF,TGCGCCAGCAGCCCGGAACAACAACGGGGGAATTCACCCCTCCACTTT
TRBV28,TRBD1,TRBJ1-2,NA,CASSLLGQGEYYGYTF,TGTGCCAGCAGTTTATTGGGGCAGGGGGAGTACTATGGCTACACCTTC
TRBV5-6,NA,TRBJ1-2,NA,CATQPRGFSNYGYTF,TGTGCCACCCAACCCCGGGGGTTCTCTAACTATGGCTACACCTTC
TRBV12-5,TRBD1,TRBJ2-7,many,CASGLSTGGYEQYF,TGTGCTAGTGGTTTGAGTACAGGGGGCTACGAGCAGTACTTC
TRBV24-1,TRBD1,TRBJ2-3,once,CATQGQRSTDTQYF,TGTGCCACCCAGGGACAGAGAAGTACAGATACGCAGTATTTT
TRBV5-4,NA,TRBJ1-6,NA,CASSSGGSNHNSPLHF,TGTGCCAGCAGCTCTGGGGGGAGCAACCATAATTCACCCCTCCACTTT
TRBV30,NA,TRBJ2-3,NA,CAWKPLDSRTDTQYF,TGTGCCTGGAAGCCTCTAGACAGTCGCACAGATACGCAGTATTTT
TRBV2,TRBD1,TRBJ2-2,NA,CASNPGQGNTGELFF,TGTGCCAGCAACCCGGGACAGGGGAACACCGGGGAGCTGTTTTTT
TRBV2,NA,TRBJ2-1,NA,CASGRDEQFF,TGTGCGAGCGGCAGGGATGAGCAGTTCTTC
TRBV12-3/TRBV12-4,NA,TRBJ2-5,NA,CASRGHNQETQYF,TGTGCCAGCAGAGGACACAACCAAGAGACCCAGTACTTC
TRBV18,NA,TRBJ1-1,NA,CASSRMQQGSTEAFF,TGTGCCAGCTCCCGAATGCAACAGGGAAGCACTGAAGCTTTCTTT
TRBV2,NA,TRBJ2-3,NA,CASRAGGTDTQYF,TGTGCCAGCAGGGCCGGGGGCACAGATACGCAGTATTTT
TRBV27,TRBD1,TRBJ2-7,NA,CASSRQGIEQYF,TGTGCCAGCAGTAGACAGGGGATCGAGCAGTACTTC
TRBV24-1,NA,TRBJ1-2,NA,CATRRPTGLGGYTF,TGTGCCACCAGGCGTCCCACAGGGTTAGGGGGCTACACCTTC
TRBV24-1,NA,TRBJ2-1,NA,CATSDLNNNEQFF,TGTGCCACCAGTGATTTGAACAATAATGAGCAGTTCTTC
TRBV5-8,NA,TRBJ2-3,NA,CASSLGPGGMGQYF,TGTGCCAGCAGCTTGGGCCCCGGGGGAATGGGGCAGTATTTT
TRBV5-4,TRBD2,TRBJ2-7,many,CASSAGGSSGVQYF,TGTGCCAGCAGCGCCGGAGGGTCTAGCGGGGTGCAGTACTTC
TRBV10-1,NA,TRBJ1-1,NA,CASSGDGDTEAFF,TGCGCCAGCAGTGGCGACGGGGACACTGAAGCTTTCTTT
TRBV28,NA,TRBJ1-1,NA,CASSTINTEAFF,TGTGCCAGCAGTACTATAAACACTGAAGCTTTCTTT
TRBV7-2,NA,TRBJ2-7,NA,CASSLDSGASSYEQYF,TGTGCCAGCAGCTTAGATTCCGGAGCCAGCTCCTACGAGCAGTACTTC
TRBV12-3/TRBV12-4,NA,TRBJ1-1,NA,CASSTPRLTEAFF,TGTGCCAGCAGCACCCCGAGGCTGACTGAAGCTTTCTTT
TRBV11-2,NA,TRBJ1-2,NA,CASSLDRGRGYTF,TGTGCCAGCAGCTTAGACAGGGGTAGGGGCTACACCTTC
TRBV18,TRBD1,TRBJ2-7,once,CASSSTQTGGGYEQYF,TGTGCCAGCTCATCGACTCAGACAGGGGGCGGGTACGAGCAGTACTTC
TRBV2,NA,TRBJ1-1,few,CATGGERTEAFF,TGTGCCACCGGGGGGGAAAGGACTGAAGCTTTCTTT
TRBV5-1,NA,TRBJ1-2,NA,CASSGQEKGYTF,TGCGCCAGCAGTGGGCAAGAAAAAGGCTACACCTTC
TRBV7-9,TRBD1,TRBJ2-1,NA,CASSFGDRGREFF,TGTGCCAGCAGCTTTGGGGACAGGGGGAGGGAGTTCTTC
TRBV27,NA,TRBJ1-1,NA,CASSLAGRNTEAFF,TGTGCCAGCAGTTTAGCTGGGCGGAACACTGAAGCTTTCTTT
TRBV6-2/TRBV6-3,TRBD2,TRBJ2-3,NA,CASSYSRRTSDNPDTQYF,TGTGCCAGCAGTTACTCGAGGCGGACTAGCGACAACCCAGATACGCAGTATTTT
TRBV27,NA,TRBJ1-2,NA,CASSLRGAGLGDYGYTF,TGTGCCAGCAGTTTAAGAGGAGCGGGCCTCGGAGACTATGGCTACACCTTC
TRBV7-2,NA,TRBJ2-2,NA,CASSDAWGRTNTGELFF,TGTGCCAGCAGCGACGCCTGGGGGCGGACGAACACCGGGGAGCTGTTTTTT
TRBV20-1,NA,TRBJ2-1,NA,CSVEGRNEQFF,TGCAGTGTAGAGGGTAGGAATGAGCAGTTCTTC
TRBV9,NA,TRBJ2-2,NA,CASSPRLGELFF,TGTGCCAGCAGCCCCCGACTCGGGGAGCTGTTTTTT
TRBV24-1,TRBD2,TRBJ2-3,NA,CATSDLRTSGRGNTQYF,TGTGCCACCAGTGACCTCCGGACTAGCGGGAGAGGGAATACGCAGTATTTT
TRBV7-3,TRBD2,TRBJ2-1,few,CASSPGLGNEQFF,TGTGCCAGCAGCCCGGGACTAGGCAATGAGCAGTTCTTC
TRBV28,NA,TRBJ2-4,few,CASSQNLAVAKNIQYF,TGTGCCAGCAGCCAAAACCTGGCCGTAGCCAAAAACATTCAGTACTTC